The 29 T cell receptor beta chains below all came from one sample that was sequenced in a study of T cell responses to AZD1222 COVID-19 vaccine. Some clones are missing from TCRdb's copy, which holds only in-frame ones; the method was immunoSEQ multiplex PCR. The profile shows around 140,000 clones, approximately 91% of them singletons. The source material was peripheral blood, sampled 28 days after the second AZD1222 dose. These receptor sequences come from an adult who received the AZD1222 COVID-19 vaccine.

CDR3 residues: CASSLFASGDLTDTQYF. Here the CDR3 DNA reads TGCGCCAGCAGCTTGTTCGCTAGCGGAGACCTCACAGATACGCAGTATTTT. This sequence joins TRBV5-1 and TRBJ2-3, with 7 bases that match TRBD2. CDR1 SGHRS and CDR2 YFSETQ come from the germline V gene. J lost 2 bases, V lost 1 base, and 10 bases had no gene match. The length of the CDR3 is 17 residues.

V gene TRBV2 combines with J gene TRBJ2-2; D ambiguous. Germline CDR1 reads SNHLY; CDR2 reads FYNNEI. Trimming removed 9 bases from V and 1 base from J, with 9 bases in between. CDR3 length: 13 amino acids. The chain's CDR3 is CASTRMNTGELFF. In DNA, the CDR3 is TGTGCCAGTACCCGAATGAACACCGGGGAGCTGTTTTTT.

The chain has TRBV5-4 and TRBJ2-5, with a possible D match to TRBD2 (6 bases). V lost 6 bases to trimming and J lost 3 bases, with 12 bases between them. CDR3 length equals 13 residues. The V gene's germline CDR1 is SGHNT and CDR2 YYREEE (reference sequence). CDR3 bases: TGTGCCAGCAACGGGAGTCCAGAAGAGACCCAGTACTTC. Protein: CASNGSPEETQYF.

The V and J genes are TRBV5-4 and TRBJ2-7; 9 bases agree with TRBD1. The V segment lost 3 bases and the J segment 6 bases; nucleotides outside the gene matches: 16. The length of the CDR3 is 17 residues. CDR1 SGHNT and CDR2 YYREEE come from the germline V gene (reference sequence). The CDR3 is CASSSRTGVSSRREQYF. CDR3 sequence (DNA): TGTGCCAGCAGCTCACGGACAGGGGTCTCCTCCCGTCGCGAGCAGTACTTC.

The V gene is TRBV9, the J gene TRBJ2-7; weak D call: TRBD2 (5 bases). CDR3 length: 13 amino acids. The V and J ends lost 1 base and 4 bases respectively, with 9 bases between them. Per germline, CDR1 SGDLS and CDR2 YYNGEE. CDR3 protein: CASSVLSGYEQYF. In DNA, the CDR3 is TGTGCCAGCAGCGTATTGTCGGGGTACGAGCAGTACTTC.

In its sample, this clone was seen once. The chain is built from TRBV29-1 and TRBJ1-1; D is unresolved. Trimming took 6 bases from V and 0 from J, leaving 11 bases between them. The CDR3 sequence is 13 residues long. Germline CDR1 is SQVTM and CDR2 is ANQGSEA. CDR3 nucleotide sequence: TGCAGCGTGGCGGTACATATGAACACTGAAGCTTTCTTT. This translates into CSVAVHMNTEAFF.

CDR3 sequence: CSVALAVERNTQYF. CDR3 nucleotide sequence: TGCAGCGTCGCACTAGCGGTGGAGAGGAATACGCAGTATTTT. V usage is TRBV29-1 and J usage is TRBJ2-3; 8 nucleotides match TRBD2. The CDR3 has 14 residues. CDR1 and CDR2 (germline): SQVTM, ANQGSEA. V shed 6 bases and J 7 bases; nucleotides not matched to a gene: 12.

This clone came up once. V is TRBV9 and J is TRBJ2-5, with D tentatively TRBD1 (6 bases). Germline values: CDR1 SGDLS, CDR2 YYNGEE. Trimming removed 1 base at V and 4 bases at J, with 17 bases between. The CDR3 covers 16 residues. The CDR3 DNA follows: TGTGCCAGCAGCGTAATGGCAGGGGCGTGGGGAGAGACCCAGTACTTC. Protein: CASSVMAGAWGETQYF. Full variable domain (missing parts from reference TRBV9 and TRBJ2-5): DSGVTQTPKHLITATGQRVTLRCSPRSGDLSVYWYQQSLDQGLQFLIQYYNGEERAKGNILERFSAQQFPDLHSELNLSSLELGDSALYFCASSVMAGAWGETQYFGPGTRLLVL.

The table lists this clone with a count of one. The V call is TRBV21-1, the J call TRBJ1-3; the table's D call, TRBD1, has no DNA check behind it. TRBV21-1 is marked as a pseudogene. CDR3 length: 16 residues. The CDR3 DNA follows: TGTGCCAGCAGAAACAGGCGCCGAAGCTCTGGAAACACCATATATTTT. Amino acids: CASRNRRRSSGNTIYF.

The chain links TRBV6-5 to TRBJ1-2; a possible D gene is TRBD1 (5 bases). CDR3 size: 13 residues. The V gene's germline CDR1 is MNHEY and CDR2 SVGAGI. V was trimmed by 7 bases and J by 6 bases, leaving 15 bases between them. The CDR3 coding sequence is TGTGCCAGCACCCCGTTTTTAGGGGATGGCTACACCTTC. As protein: CASTPFLGDGYTF.

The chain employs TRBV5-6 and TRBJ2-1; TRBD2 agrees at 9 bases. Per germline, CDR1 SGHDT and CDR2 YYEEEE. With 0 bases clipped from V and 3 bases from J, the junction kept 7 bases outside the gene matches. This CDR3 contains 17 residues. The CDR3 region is CASSLVEGTSRYNEQFF. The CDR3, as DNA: TGTGCCAGCAGCTTGGTAGAGGGGACTAGCCGCTACAATGAGCAGTTCTTC.

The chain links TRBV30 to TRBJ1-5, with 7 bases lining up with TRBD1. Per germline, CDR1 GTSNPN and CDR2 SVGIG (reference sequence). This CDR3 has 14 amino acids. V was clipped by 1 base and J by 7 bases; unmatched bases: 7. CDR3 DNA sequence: TGTGCCTGGAGTGAGAACAGGGGCTACCAGCCCCAGCATTTT. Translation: CAWSENRGYQPQHF.

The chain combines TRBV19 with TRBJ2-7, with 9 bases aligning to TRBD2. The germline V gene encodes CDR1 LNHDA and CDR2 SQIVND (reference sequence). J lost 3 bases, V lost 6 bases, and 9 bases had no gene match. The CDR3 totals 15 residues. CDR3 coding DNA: TGTGCCAGTAGAAGGGGGGGTAGCGGGAGCTACGAGCAGTACTTC. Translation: CASRRGGSGSYEQYF.

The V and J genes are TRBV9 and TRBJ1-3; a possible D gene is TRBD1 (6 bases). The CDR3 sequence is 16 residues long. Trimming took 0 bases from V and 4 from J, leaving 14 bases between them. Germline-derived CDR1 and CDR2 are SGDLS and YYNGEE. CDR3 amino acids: CASSVDIGGTGNTIYF. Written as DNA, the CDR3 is TGTGCCAGCAGCGTAGATATAGGGGGTACGGGAAACACCATATATTTT.

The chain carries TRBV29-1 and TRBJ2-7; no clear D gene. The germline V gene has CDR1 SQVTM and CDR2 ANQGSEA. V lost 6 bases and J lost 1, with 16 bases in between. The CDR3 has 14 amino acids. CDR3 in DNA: TGCAGCGTCTCTGGACCCAGCGTTTCCTACGAGCAGTACTTC. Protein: CSVSGPSVSYEQYF.

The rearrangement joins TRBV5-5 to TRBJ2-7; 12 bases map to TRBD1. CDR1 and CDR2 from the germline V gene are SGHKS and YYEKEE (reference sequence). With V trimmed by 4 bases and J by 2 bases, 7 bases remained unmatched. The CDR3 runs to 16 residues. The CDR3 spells CASSRGQGAITYEQYF. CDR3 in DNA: TGTGCCAGCAGCCGGGGACAGGGGGCGATTACCTACGAGCAGTACTTC.

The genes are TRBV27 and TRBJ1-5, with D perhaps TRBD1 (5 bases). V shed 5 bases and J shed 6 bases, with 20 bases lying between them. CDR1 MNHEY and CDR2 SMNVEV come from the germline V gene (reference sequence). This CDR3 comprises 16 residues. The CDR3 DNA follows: TGTGCCAGCAGTCCCCTCGGGGTTGGGGCGGGTCAGCCCCAGCATTTT. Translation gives CASSPLGVGAGQPQHF.

This CDR3 is CASSIRTLNTGELFF. The CDR3 coding sequence is TGTGCCAGTAGTATACGGACTCTGAACACCGGGGAGCTGTTTTTT. V and J are TRBV19 and TRBJ2-2; a weak D match, TRBD2 (5 bases). Trimming left V 2 bases short and J 1 base short, with 8 bases between. This CDR3 is 15 amino acids long. Germline V lookup: CDR1 LNHDA, CDR2 SQIVND (reference sequence).

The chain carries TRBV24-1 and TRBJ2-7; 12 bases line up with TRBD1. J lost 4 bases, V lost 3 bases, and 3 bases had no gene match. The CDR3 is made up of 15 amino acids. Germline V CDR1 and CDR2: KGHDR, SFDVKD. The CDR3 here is CATSDPGQGAYEQYF. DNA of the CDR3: TGTGCCACCAGTGATCCGGGACAGGGGGCATACGAGCAGTACTTC.

CDR3 region: CASSQDSSGESKNIQYF. The CDR3 bases are TGTGCCAGCAGCCAAGATTCGTCAGGGGAGTCCAAAAACATTCAGTACTTC. V and J are TRBV4-2 and TRBJ2-4, with D perhaps matching TRBD1 (6 bases). Germline CDR1 is LGHNA and CDR2 is YNFKEQ. This CDR3 region has 17 residues. V lost 0 bases and J lost 2, with 14 bases in between.

CDR3 amino acids: CASSERWGLNQPQHF. The CDR3 DNA reads as TGTGCCAGCAGTGAAAGATGGGGGCTGAATCAGCCCCAGCATTTT. V gene TRBV2 combines with J gene TRBJ1-5; TRBD1 might be the D (6 bases). CDR3 length equals 15 residues. V gave up 2 bases and J gave up 4 bases, with 12 bases separating them. Per germline, CDR1 SNHLY and CDR2 FYNNEI.

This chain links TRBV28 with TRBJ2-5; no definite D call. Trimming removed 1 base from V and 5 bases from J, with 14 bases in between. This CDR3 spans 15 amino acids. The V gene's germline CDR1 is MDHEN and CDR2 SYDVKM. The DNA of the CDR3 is TGTGCCAGCAGTTTATCTCTGGGGATTTCCGAGACCCAGTACTTC. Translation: CASSLSLGISETQYF.

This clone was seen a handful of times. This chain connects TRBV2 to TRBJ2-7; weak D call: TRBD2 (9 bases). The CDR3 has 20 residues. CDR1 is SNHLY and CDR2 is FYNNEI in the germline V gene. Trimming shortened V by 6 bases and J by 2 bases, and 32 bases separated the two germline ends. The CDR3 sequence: CASRPGQGDTSGRQTYEQYF. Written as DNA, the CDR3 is TGTGCCAGCAGGCCCGGACAGGGAGATACTAGCGGGCGACAGACCTACGAGCAGTACTTC.

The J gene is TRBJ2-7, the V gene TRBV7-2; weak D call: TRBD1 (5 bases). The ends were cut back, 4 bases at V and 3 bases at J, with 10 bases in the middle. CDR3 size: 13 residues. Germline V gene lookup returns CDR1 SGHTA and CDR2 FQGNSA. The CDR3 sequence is CASSSIDSYEQYF. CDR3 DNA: TGTGCCAGCAGCTCAATAGACAGCTACGAGCAGTACTTC.

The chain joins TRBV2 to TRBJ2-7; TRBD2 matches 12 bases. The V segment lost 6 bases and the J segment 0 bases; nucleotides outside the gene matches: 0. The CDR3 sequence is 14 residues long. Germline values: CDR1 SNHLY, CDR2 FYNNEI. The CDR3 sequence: CASRTSGGSYEQYF. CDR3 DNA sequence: TGTGCCAGCAGGACTAGCGGGGGCTCCTACGAGCAGTACTTC.

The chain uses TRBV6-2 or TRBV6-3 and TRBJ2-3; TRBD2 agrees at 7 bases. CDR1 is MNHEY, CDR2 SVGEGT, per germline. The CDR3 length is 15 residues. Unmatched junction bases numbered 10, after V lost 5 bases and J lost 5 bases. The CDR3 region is CASSPMMVAGDTQYF. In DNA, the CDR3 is TGTGCCAGCAGTCCAATGATGGTAGCGGGAGATACGCAGTATTTT.

DNA for the CDR3: TGTGCCAGCAGCTGGGACAGCCCCACAGATACGCAGTATTTT. This gives the protein CASSWDSPTDTQYF. The genes are TRBV28 and TRBJ2-3; 7 nucleotides agree with TRBD1. Germline lookup yields CDR1 MDHEN and CDR2 SYDVKM. The CDR3 extends over 14 amino acids. V shed 6 bases, J shed 2 bases, and the junction held 5 bases outside the gene matches.

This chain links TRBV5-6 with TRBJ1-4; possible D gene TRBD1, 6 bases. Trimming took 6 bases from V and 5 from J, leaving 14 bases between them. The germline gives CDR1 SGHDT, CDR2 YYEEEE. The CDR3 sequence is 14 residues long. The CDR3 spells CASKTGPGNEKLFF. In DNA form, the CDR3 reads TGTGCCAGCAAGACAGGTCCCGGGAATGAAAAACTGTTTTTT.

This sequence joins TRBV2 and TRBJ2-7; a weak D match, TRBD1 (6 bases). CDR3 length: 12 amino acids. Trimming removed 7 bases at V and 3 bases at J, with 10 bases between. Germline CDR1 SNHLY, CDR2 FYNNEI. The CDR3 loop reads CASTWDNYEQYF. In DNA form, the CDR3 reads TGTGCCAGCACTTGGGACAACTACGAGCAGTACTTC.